This TCR beta chain was captured in a study of identical twins (TCRdb year 2016). Background on the whole study: The study deep-sequenced TCR alpha and beta repertoires from monozygotic twins, unrelated adults of various ages and cord blood to test whether fetal clonotypes persist. To rule out contamination, the twin experiments were replicated at different times with different library preparation protocols. Paper-wide results and their limitations: Compared with coincidental sharing between unrelated individuals, out-of-frame TCR alpha sequences shared between twins showed an excess of sequences with low generation probability. The excess sharing between twins in beta out-of-frame sequences was weaker because fewer shared sequences reduced the signal-to-noise ratio. Fewer insertions were carried by abundant cord blood beta clonotypes; a weaker similar trend was observed in young adult naive repertoires, while no such trend was observed in memory repertoires. Zero-insertion analyses could be partly confounded by invariant T cells such as MAIT and iNKT, although diverse VJ usage argued against such confounding for most clonotypes. Conclusions relied on cross-sectional statistical analysis, since the same donors could not be followed over many years. In monozygotic twins, out-of-frame TCR alpha sharing was systematically underestimated by recombination models, although the models agreed with sharing between unrelated individuals.

Only a few counts were recorded for this clonotype. This receptor's antigen is unknown. Base qualities were left out, and no much larger clone turns up one base away. Every donor in the study was a healthy Caucasian. The twin cohort consisted of three pairs of female monozygotic twins, all aged about 18 to 29 years. Positive isolation kits from Invitrogen were used to isolate CD4+ and CD8+ T cell populations. Receptors were amplified or captured by 5' RACE. The data were produced on an Illumina HiSeq 2000. A universal primer binding site was introduced by template switching, and a unique molecular identifier was present in the final cDNA, enabling accurate counting of TCR cDNA molecules. First-strand cDNA for TCR alpha and beta chains was synthesized from specific primers in the conserved constant-segment region. To control for contamination, every cDNA library was double barcoded, receiving both a SMART-Mk sample barcode and Illumina barcodes. TruSeq adapter sequences along with Illumina sample barcodes were introduced in two successive PCR steps. TCR alpha and beta cDNA libraries were sequenced on the Illumina HiSeq platform with custom primers. From the authors' description of their analysis: MiGEC processed the raw reads to extract unique molecular identifiers, while MiXCR was used to determine the CDR3 positions. Recombination models were inferred per individual with the repgenHMM and IGoR tools using an EM algorithm. Shared clonotypes were analyzed with the tcR package in R, and sharing was normalized by the product of cloneset sizes. Out-of-frame nonproductive sequences were analyzed to study raw recombination free of thymic and clonal selection effects. TCRdb trimmed the raw reads at Q25, called clones with MiXCR and kept productive beta chains. When rows share a CDR3 protein, they turn into one entry using the most common DNA and genes. V and J calls and clone size were set by TCRdb, not the authors. This sample gives hundreds of thousands of distinct CDR3 sequences in total; about 24% of them show up just once. The ten largest clones add up to 2.9% of the sample.

This same sample was also taken into another study, of T cells expressing NK-cell markers. As noted in the second study: In sorted CD3+CD56+NKG2C+, CD3+CD56+NKG2C- and CD3+CD56-NKG2C+ T-cell subsets from several donors, TCR beta-chain repertoires were profiled. Among the eight sequenced donors, only one was HCMV-seronegative, while the other seven were HCMV-seropositive. To restrict sorting to alphabetaTCR-expressing T cells, an anti-gammadeltaTCR antibody was added in several experiments. For five or six donors, the dominant CD3+CD56+NKG2C+ clonotypes were among the top 10 CD8+ clonotypes and accounted for roughly 1.0-7.5% of CD8+ T cells. Those dominant clonotypes were again the most abundant among CD3+CD56-NKG2C+ cells in a handful of donors, at about 25-60.1%. Whether the expanded NKG2C-expressing T cell clones were specific for HCMV antigens remained unclear. The study sequenced eight donors, all healthy volunteers chosen at random: three men and five women. HCMV-specific IgG was detected in serum with a commercial ELISA kit to determine HCMV serostatus. MIGEC handled demultiplexing of the reads and grouping by UMI, while MiTCR was used to assemble and quantify clonotypes. To exclude erroneous sequences, any TCR cDNA sequence not supported by at least two reads was discarded. The tcR package was used for downstream repertoire analysis, with clonotypes matched between fractions based on CDR3 nucleotide sequence plus V segment. VDJmatch was used to annotate antigen specificity against VDJdb, with one amino acid substitution in CDR3 permitted.

The sequenced sample consisted of CD4+ T cells sorted from blood. This receptor was obtained from a woman aged 18-29 years in good health.

The CDR3 region has the sequence CASSYSRLQRNEKLFF. The bases read TGTGCCAGCAGTTACTCGAGGTTACAGCGTAATGAAAAACTGTTTTTT. The rearranged chain carries TRBV6-5 and TRBJ1-4, with no D gene named confidently. Reading the germline V gene gives CDR1 MNHEY and CDR2 SVGAGI. Between the V and J ends, shortened by 0 bases and 4 bases respectively, the junction contains 12 bases. The CDR3 sequence holds 16 residues, the cysteine and phenylalanine included. Only CDR3 DNA is held: 48 bases, read in frame from base 1.